These T cell receptor beta chains were read from a single sample in a study of blood T cell repertoires in COVID-19. Generated by immunoSEQ multiplex PCR, the TCRdb table keeps only in-frame clones and is missing some. This sample has about half a million clones, with around 85% found just once. Sequencing was performed on peripheral blood. The receptors originated from a human donor in a cohort sampled during active COVID-19. The CDR3 runs from the conserved cysteine through the conserved F or W. A D gene is named only where the DNA matches it firmly. For some rows the clone size is stated as once, few or many, or as a class when expanded; others skip it.

j_call d_call clone_size v_call cdr3_nt cdr3_aa
TRBJ2-7 TRBD2 NA TRBV7-2 TGTGCCAGCAGCTTAGCCGGCGGGGGGACGATCGAGCAGTACTTC CASSLAGGGTIEQYF
TRBJ2-7 TRBD2 NA TRBV6-1 TGTGCCAGCACCCTTAGCGGGAGGGCCTACGAGCAGTACTTC CASTLSGRAYEQYF
TRBJ2-5 TRBD2 NA TRBV7-9 TGTGCCAGCAGCTTAGGACTAGCGGGAGTAGAGACCCAGTACTTC CASSLGLAGVETQYF
TRBJ1-4 TRBD1 once TRBV28 TGTGCCAGCAGTCGGGACAGCCTCAGCGTAGGTGAAAAACTGTTTTTT CASSRDSLSVGEKLFF
TRBJ2-5 NA NA TRBV3-1/TRBV3-2 TGTGCCAGCAGCCTGCTAGCGACCCAAGAGACCCAGTACTTC CASSLLATQETQYF
TRBJ1-2 NA NA TRBV21-1 TGTGCCAGCAGCAAAGACGATTGGGGGGTTGGCTATGGCTACACCTTC CASSKDDWGVGYGYTF
TRBJ2-5 TRBD1 NA TRBV27 TGTGCCAGCAGTCCCGGGACAGGGACTAAGACCCAGTACTTC CASSPGTGTKTQYF
TRBJ2-5 TRBD2 once TRBV19 TGTGCCAGTAGTATAGGTTGGCGGGGGGGTCAAGAGACCCAGTACTTC CASSIGWRGGQETQYF
TRBJ1-6 NA NA TRBV28 TGTGCCAGCTCTTCCAATTCACCCCTCCACTTT CASSSNSPLHF
TRBJ2-5 TRBD2 NA TRBV7-2 TGTGCCAGCAGCTTTACTCCGGGACTAGCGGGACAAGAGACCCAGTACTTC CASSFTPGLAGQETQYF
TRBJ1-2 TRBD1 NA TRBV5-6 TGTGCCAGCAGCTTCTCCGGGACAGAAGAGTATGGCTACACCTTC CASSFSGTEEYGYTF
TRBJ1-1 NA NA TRBV14 TGTGCCAGCAGCCAGCCTCGGGGGGGGGTGGATGAAGCTTTCTTT CASSQPRGGVDEAFF
TRBJ1-2 TRBD1 NA TRBV6-5 TGTGCCAGCAGAACAGGGGGCCGCTTCTATGGCTACACCTTC CASRTGGRFYGYTF
TRBJ1-1 NA few TRBV2 TGTGCCAGCAGAGATGACGGCCCGGGGGCTGAAGCTTTCTTT CASRDDGPGAEAFF
TRBJ2-7 TRBD2 NA TRBV3-1/TRBV3-2 TGTGCCAGCAGCCAAACTAGCGGAGTAAACTACGAGCAGTACTTC CASSQTSGVNYEQYF
TRBJ2-2 NA few TRBV11-2 TGTGCCAGCAGCCTAGAGACACCCCTGATTGCCGGGGAGCTGTTTTTT CASSLETPLIAGELFF
TRBJ1-5 NA NA TRBV20-1 TGCAGTGCTAGTCAGGGCGCTTCCAATCAGCCCCAGCATTTT CSASQGASNQPQHF
TRBJ2-7 TRBD2 NA TRBV6-5 TGTGCCAGCAGTTACCCGGGACTAGCGGCGGGGGAGCAGTACTTC CASSYPGLAAGEQYF
TRBJ2-3 TRBD2 NA TRBV9 TGTGCCAGCAATCTAGCGGGAGGTCATGCAGATACGCAGTATTTT CASNLAGGHADTQYF
TRBJ2-1 NA NA TRBV7-8 TGTGCCAGCTCTTTAAGGGAGATAGCGGAGCAGTTCTTC CASSLREIAEQFF
TRBJ2-7 NA NA TRBV11-2 TGTGCCAGCAGCTTAGTGGGGGCCGAGCAGTACTTC CASSLVGAEQYF
TRBJ1-5 NA NA TRBV19 TGTGCCAGTTTAAGGGGCGCCGATAGCAATCAGCCCCAGCATTTT CASLRGADSNQPQHF
TRBJ2-7 TRBD1 NA TRBV3-1/TRBV3-2 TGTGCCAGCAGCCACCGGGACAGGGGCTACGAGCAGTACTTC CASSHRDRGYEQYF
TRBJ2-2 NA NA TRBV14 TGTGCCAGCAGCCAACTAATCGGTGTCGGGGAGCTGTTTTTT CASSQLIGVGELFF
TRBJ1-3 NA NA TRBV27 TGTGCCAGCAGTTTATCGGGGCCGTTCTCTGGAAACACCATATATTTT CASSLSGPFSGNTIYF
TRBJ1-2 TRBD1 NA TRBV3-1/TRBV3-2 TGTGCCAGCAGCCCCTTCGGACAGGGACACTACACCTTC CASSPFGQGHYTF
TRBJ1-1 NA NA TRBV3-1/TRBV3-2 TGTGCCAGCAGCACCTTCCCCGGCTGGAGAACTGAAGCTTTCTTT CASSTFPGWRTEAFF
TRBJ1-1 TRBD1 NA TRBV18 TGTGCCAGCTCATCCTTAGGACAGGGCGGCACTGAAGCTTTCTTT CASSSLGQGGTEAFF
TRBJ1-6 TRBD1 NA TRBV7-6 TGTGCCAGCAGCTTAGAGCGGACAGGAGGTTCACCCCTCCACTTT CASSLERTGGSPLHF
TRBJ2-1 NA NA TRBV19 TGTGCCAGTAGTATACAGGGCTTCTACAATGAGCAGTTCTTC CASSIQGFYNEQFF
TRBJ1-1 TRBD1 NA TRBV5-1 TGCGCCAGCAGCTTACAGGGGAGAGGGAACACTGAAGCTTTCTTT CASSLQGRGNTEAFF
TRBJ2-1 TRBD1 few TRBV19 TGTGCCAGTAGTATCTCCGGGACAGGGGTTTACAATGAGCAGTTCTTC CASSISGTGVYNEQFF
TRBJ1-2 TRBD1 NA TRBV6-6 TGTGCCAGCAGTCTAACCCAGGGGGAATGGAATGGCTACACCTTC CASSLTQGEWNGYTF
TRBJ2-4 TRBD2 NA TRBV18 TGTGCCAGCTCACCACCTCTAGCGGGAGGGGAGGGCAAAAACATTCAGTACTTC CASSPPLAGGEGKNIQYF
TRBJ1-1 TRBD1 NA TRBV27 TGTGCCAGCAGTCCCTGGCGGGACAGGTACACTGAAGCTTTCTTT CASSPWRDRYTEAFF
TRBJ1-1 TRBD1 once TRBV4-2 TGTGCCAGCAGCCATGAGGACAGGCCGAACACTGAAGCTTTCTTT CASSHEDRPNTEAFF
TRBJ2-1 TRBD2 NA TRBV27 TGTGCCAGCAGTTGGGGACTAGCGGGCAATGAGCAGTTCTTC CASSWGLAGNEQFF
TRBJ1-5 NA NA TRBV18 TGTGCCAGCTCACAGTCGACAAACCCCAATCAGCCCCAGCATTTT CASSQSTNPNQPQHF
TRBJ1-5 NA few TRBV5-8 TGTGCCAGCAGCTTCAGTCAGCCCCAGCATTTT CASSFSQPQHF
TRBJ2-7 NA NA TRBV29-1 TGCAGCGTTGTAGGTCAGGGCCTAGACGAGCAGTACTTC CSVVGQGLDEQYF
TRBJ2-7 NA NA TRBV5-5 TGTGCCAGCAGCTTGATCGGACGGGAGACCTACGAGCAGTACTTC CASSLIGRETYEQYF
TRBJ1-1 NA NA TRBV4-3 TGCGCCAGCAGCTATGCGCGACAGAACACTGAAGCTTTCTTT CASSYARQNTEAFF
TRBJ1-2 NA NA TRBV28 TGTGCCAGCAGTCCCTTCGTGACGGGTGGGGGCTACACCTTC CASSPFVTGGGYTF
TRBJ2-7 TRBD2 few TRBV6-6 TGTGCCAGCCGGGGGGGCCAAGTCGGTTACGAGCAGTACTTC CASRGGQVGYEQYF
TRBJ2-3 TRBD2 NA TRBV5-1 TGCGCCAGCAGCCCGGCCGTAGCGGGTAGCACAGATACGCAGTATTTT CASSPAVAGSTDTQYF
TRBJ2-1 TRBD2 NA TRBV28 TGTGCCAGCAGTCTGCGCAGGGGGACGTGGACTAGCGGGAGCAATGAGCAGTTCTTC CASSLRRGTWTSGSNEQFF
TRBJ1-4 NA NA TRBV18 TGTGCCAGCTCAGGCCGACAGGAAAAACTGTTTTTT CASSGRQEKLFF
TRBJ1-2 NA NA TRBV12-3/TRBV12-4 TGTGCCAGCAGCCAAACAGGGAACTATGGCTACACCTTC CASSQTGNYGYTF
TRBJ1-1 TRBD1 NA TRBV2 TGTGCCAGCAGTGTCCACAGGGGGCCGAACACTGAAGCTTTCTTT CASSVHRGPNTEAFF
TRBJ2-3 TRBD2 NA TRBV19 TGTGCCAGTAGTCTGGGACTAGCGGGGACTAGCACAGATACGCAGTATTTT CASSLGLAGTSTDTQYF
TRBJ2-6 NA NA TRBV7-9 TGTGCCAGCAGCCCGCGCAGGGTTGGGGCCAACGTCCTGACTTTC CASSPRRVGANVLTF
TRBJ1-1 NA NA TRBV15 TGTGCCACCAGCAGAGATCACGCAGAAGAAGCTTTCTTT CATSRDHAEEAFF
TRBJ1-5 NA NA TRBV28 TGTGCCAGCATTGCGGGACTCCAGCCCCAGCATTTT CASIAGLQPQHF
TRBJ2-1 TRBD1 NA TRBV29-1 TGCAGCGGTAAACAGGGGGATGAGCAGTTCTTC CSGKQGDEQFF